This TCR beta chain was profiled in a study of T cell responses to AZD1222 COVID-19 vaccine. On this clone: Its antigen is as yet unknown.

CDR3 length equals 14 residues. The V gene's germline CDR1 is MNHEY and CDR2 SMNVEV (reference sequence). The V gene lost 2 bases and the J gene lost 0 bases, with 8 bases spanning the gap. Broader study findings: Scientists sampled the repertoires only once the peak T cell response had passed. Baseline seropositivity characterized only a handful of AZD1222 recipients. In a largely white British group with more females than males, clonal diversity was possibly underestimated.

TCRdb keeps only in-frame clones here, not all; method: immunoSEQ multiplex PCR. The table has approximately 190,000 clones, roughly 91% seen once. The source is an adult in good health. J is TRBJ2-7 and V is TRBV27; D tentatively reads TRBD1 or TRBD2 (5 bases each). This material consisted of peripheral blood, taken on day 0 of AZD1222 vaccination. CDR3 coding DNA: TGTGCCAGCAGTTTAGGGGGAAGCTCCTACGAGCAGTACTTC. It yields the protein CASSLGGSSYEQYF.